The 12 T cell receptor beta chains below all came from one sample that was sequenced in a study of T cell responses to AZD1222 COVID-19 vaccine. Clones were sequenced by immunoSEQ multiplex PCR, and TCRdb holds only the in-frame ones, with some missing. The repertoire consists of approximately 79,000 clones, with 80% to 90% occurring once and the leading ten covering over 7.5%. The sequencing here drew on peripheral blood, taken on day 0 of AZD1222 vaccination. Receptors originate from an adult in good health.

The CDR3 nucleotides read TGTGCCAGCAGTTTTGGTAGGGGTGGTGAAAAACTGTTTTTT. It translates to CASSFGRGGEKLFF. The V call is TRBV28, the J call TRBJ1-4, with D perhaps matching TRBD1 (5 bases). The CDR3 is 14 amino acids. V lost 3 bases and J 7 bases, leaving 12 bases between the germline ends. Looked up from germline, CDR1 is MDHEN and CDR2 is SYDVKM.

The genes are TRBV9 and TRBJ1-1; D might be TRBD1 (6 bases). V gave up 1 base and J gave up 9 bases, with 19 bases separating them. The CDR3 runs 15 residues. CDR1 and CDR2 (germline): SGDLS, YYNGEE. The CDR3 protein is CASSVIPSAGQKAFF. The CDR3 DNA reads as TGTGCCAGCAGCGTAATTCCATCGGCTGGACAGAAAGCTTTCTTT.

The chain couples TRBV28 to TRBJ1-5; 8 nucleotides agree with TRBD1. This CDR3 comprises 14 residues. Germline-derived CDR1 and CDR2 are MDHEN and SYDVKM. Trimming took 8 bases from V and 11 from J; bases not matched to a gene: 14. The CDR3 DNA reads TGTGCCAGCTCTTCCGGGACAGGAGGTCTAACCCAGCATTTT. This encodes CASSSGTGGLTQHF.

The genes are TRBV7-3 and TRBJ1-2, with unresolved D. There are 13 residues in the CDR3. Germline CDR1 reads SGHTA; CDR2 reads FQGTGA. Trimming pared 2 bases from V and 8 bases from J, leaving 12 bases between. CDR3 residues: CASSLGEGKGYTF. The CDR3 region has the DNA TGTGCCAGCAGCTTAGGCGAAGGGAAGGGCTACACCTTC.

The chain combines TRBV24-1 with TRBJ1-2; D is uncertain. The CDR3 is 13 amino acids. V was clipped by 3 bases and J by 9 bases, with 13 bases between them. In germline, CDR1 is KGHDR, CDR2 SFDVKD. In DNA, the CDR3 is TGTGCCACCAGTGATGAGGGCGAACAAAGCTACACCTTC. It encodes CATSDEGEQSYTF.

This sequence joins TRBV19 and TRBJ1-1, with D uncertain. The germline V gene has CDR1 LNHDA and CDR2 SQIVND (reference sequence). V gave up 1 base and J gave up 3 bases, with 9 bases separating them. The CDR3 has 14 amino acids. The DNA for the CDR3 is TGTGCCAGTAGTATAGTGGGGATGGACACTGAAGCTTTCTTT. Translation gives CASSIVGMDTEAFF. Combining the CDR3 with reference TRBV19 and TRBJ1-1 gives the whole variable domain DGGITQSPKYLFRKEGQNVTLSCEQNLNHDAMYWYRQDPGQGLRLIYYSQIVNDFQKGDIAEGYSVSREKKESFPLTVTSAQKNPTAFYLCASSIVGMDTEAFFGQGTRLTVV.

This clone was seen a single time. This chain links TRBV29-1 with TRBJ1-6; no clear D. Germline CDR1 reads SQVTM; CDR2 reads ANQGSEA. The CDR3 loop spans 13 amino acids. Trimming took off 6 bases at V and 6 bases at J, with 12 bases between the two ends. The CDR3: CSVAREVNSPLHF. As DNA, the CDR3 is TGCAGCGTCGCTCGGGAAGTTAATTCACCCCTCCACTTT.

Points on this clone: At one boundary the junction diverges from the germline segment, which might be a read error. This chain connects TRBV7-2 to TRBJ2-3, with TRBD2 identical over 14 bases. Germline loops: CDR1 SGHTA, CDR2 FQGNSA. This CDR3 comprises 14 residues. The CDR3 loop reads CASSLGGLAGVPHF. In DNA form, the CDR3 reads TGTGCCAGTAGCTTAGGGGGACTAGCGGGAGTCCCTCATTTT.

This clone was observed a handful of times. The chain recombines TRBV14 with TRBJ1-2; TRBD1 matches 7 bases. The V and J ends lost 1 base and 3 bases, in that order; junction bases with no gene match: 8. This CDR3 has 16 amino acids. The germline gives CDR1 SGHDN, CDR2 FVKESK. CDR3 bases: TGTGCCAGCAGCCAAGGGGGAACAGGGGCGCACTATGGCTACACCTTC. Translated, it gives CASSQGGTGAHYGYTF. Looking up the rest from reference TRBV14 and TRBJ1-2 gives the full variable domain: EAGVTQFPSHSVIEKGQTVTLRCDPISGHDNLYWYRRVMGKEIKFLLHFVKESKQDESGMPNNRFLAERTGGTYSTLKVQPAELEDSGVYFCASSQGGTGAHYGYTFGSGTRLTVV.

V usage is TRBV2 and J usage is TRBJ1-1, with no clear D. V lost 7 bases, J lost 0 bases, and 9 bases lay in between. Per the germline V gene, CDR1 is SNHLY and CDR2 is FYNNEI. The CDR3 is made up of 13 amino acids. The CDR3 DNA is TGTGCCAGCACGCCTGGTCTGAACACTGAAGCTTTCTTT. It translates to CASTPGLNTEAFF.

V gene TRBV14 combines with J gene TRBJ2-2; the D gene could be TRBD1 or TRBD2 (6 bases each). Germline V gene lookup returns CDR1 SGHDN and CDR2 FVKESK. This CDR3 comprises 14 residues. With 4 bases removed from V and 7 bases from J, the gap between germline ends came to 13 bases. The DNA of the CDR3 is TGTGCCAGCAGCCGGGGGCTAGCGAACGGGGAGCTGTTTTTT. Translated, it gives CASSRGLANGELFF.

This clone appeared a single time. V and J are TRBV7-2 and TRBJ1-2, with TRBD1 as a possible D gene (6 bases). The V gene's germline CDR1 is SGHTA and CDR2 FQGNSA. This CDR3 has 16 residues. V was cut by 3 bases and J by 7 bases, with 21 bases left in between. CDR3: CASSFVGSPGAGGYTF. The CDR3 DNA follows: TGTGCCAGCAGCTTTGTCGGGTCTCCGGGGGCAGGTGGCTACACCTTC.